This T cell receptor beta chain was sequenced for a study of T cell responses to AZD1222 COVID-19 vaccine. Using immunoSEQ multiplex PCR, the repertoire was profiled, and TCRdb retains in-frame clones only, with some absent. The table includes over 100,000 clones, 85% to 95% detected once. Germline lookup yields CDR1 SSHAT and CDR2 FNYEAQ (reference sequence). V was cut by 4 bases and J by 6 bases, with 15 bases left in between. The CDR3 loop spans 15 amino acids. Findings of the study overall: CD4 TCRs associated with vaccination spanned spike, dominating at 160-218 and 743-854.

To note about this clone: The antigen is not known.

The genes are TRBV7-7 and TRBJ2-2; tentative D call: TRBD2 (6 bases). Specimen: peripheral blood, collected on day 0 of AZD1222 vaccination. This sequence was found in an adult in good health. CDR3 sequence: CASSSLSPGAGELFF. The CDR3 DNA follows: TGTGCCAGCAGCTCCCTTTCGCCGGGGGCCGGGGAGCTGTTTTTT.